A single sample is the source of the 6 T cell receptor beta chains below, sequenced in a study of response to subunit inactivated influenza vaccine. Each CDR3 protein is one row after TCRdb ran MiXCR on the RT-PCR reads. This sample has 200,000 to 250,000 distinct CDR3 sequences, with 9% to 15% found just once. Specimen: non-naive T cells sorted from PBMCs, collected 14 days before vaccination. These receptors originate from a middle-aged man who received an inactivated influenza vaccine.

The sample holds many counts of this clonotype. This chain connects TRBV4-3 to TRBJ2-1; either TRBD1 or TRBD2 may supply D (5 bases each). Germline V gene data show CDR1 as LGHNA and CDR2 as YSLEER. The CDR3 is 16 residues long. Trimming removed 4 bases from V and 0 bases from J, with 13 bases in between. The CDR3 region has the DNA TGCGCCAGCAGCCCCCGGGCAGGGACCTCCTACAATGAGCAGTTCTTC. As protein: CASSPRAGTSYNEQFF.

V gene TRBV5-4 combines with J gene TRBJ2-7; 7 nucleotides agree with TRBD1. The J segment lost 0 bases and the V segment lost 9 bases, leaving 6 bases of the junction unmatched. The CDR3 loop spans 13 amino acids. Germline CDR1 reads SGHNT; CDR2 reads YYREEE (reference sequence). CDR3 loop: CAIGRQGSYEQYF. The CDR3 DNA follows: TGTGCCATCGGCCGACAGGGCTCCTACGAGCAGTACTTC.

This clonotype has more than one count but fewer than ten. The chain combines TRBV5-6 with TRBJ2-4; perhaps TRBD1 as D (6 bases). The CDR3 covers 13 residues. The V end lost 2 bases, the J end lost 4 bases, and 7 bases lay between the germline ends. Germline loops: CDR1 SGHDT, CDR2 YYEEEE. CDR3 in amino acids: CASSLGQKNIQYF. In nucleotides, the CDR3 is TGTGCCAGCAGCTTAGGACAGAAAAACATTCAGTACTTC.

The sample holds many counts of this clonotype. The gene calls are TRBV29-1 and TRBJ1-2, with a possible D match to TRBD1 (6 bases). Per the germline V gene, CDR1 is SQVTM and CDR2 is ANQGSEA. Trimming took off 3 bases at V and 7 bases at J, with 15 bases between the two ends. CDR3 length: 13 residues. The CDR3 reads CSVDGPQGPGYTF. As DNA, the CDR3 is TGCAGCGTTGATGGACCACAGGGACCTGGCTACACCTTC.

The table lists this clonotype with a count of one. The chain links TRBV2 to TRBJ1-3; D gene ambiguous. Germline CDR1 SNHLY, CDR2 FYNNEI. With 0 bases removed from V and 0 bases from J, the gap between germline ends came to 21 bases. This CDR3 has 20 amino acids. The CDR3 nucleotides are TGTGCCAGCAGTGAAGCGCTCCATTGGGCGATTCCTCTCTCTGGAAACACCATATATTTT. Translation gives CASSEALHWAIPLSGNTIYF. The full variable domain, with the rest looked up from reference TRBV2 and TRBJ1-3, is EPEVTQTPSHQVTQMGQEVILRCVPISNHLYFYWYRQILGQKVEFLVSFYNNEISEKSEIFDDQFSVERPDGSNFTLKIRSTKLEDSAMYFCASSEALHWAIPLSGNTIYFGEGSWLTVV.

The rearrangement joins TRBV4-3 to TRBJ2-7; D gene uncertain. This CDR3 region has 16 residues. V was trimmed by 0 bases and J by 1 base, leaving 13 bases between them. The germline gives CDR1 LGHNA, CDR2 YSLEER. The CDR3 sequence: CASSQDETALSYEQYF. The CDR3 coding sequence is TGCGCCAGCAGCCAAGATGAAACAGCGTTGTCCTACGAGCAGTACTTC.